The rows below give T cell receptor beta chains drawn from one sample of a study of chemoradiotherapy in HPV16-positive cancers. Clones were sequenced by immunoSEQ multiplex PCR, and TCRdb holds only the in-frame ones, with some missing. The profile shows several thousand clones, 85% to 95% of them singletons. This sample was gathered from a patient who underwent chemoradiotherapy. The receptor source for this set is a human donor with HPV-associated anogenital cancer. CDR3s include the opening cysteine and the closing phenylalanine or tryptophan. A D gene is named only where the DNA matches it firmly. A row's size may be missing; if present it is once, few, many or a size class.

clone_size j_call d_call v_call cdr3_nt cdr3_aa
NA TRBJ2-1 NA TRBV5-1 TGCGCCAGCAGCTTGGTTCCAGGGGCGAGGAATGAGCAGTTCTTC CASSLVPGARNEQFF
NA TRBJ1-1 NA TRBV5-1 TGCGCCAGCAGCCCCACCGGGGGGCGAAACACTGAAGCTTTCTTT CASSPTGGRNTEAFF
NA TRBJ1-5 NA TRBV27 TGTGCCAGCAGACTAGGGGGTGGGAGCAATCAGCCCCAGCATTTT CASRLGGGSNQPQHF
few TRBJ1-2 TRBD1 TRBV28 TGTGCCAGCAGTTTTTTGGACAGGAAAAACTATGGCTACACCTTC CASSFLDRKNYGYTF
NA TRBJ1-4 NA TRBV28 TGTGCCAGCAGCTCTAATCCGGGACGGGAAAAACTGTTTTTT CASSSNPGREKLFF
NA TRBJ2-3 NA TRBV6-5 TGTGCCAGCAGTTACTCAGGTACAGATACGCAGTATTTT CASSYSGTDTQYF
NA TRBJ1-1 NA TRBV7-9 TGTGCCAGCAGCCGCATCCGAGAAGCTTTCTTT CASSRIREAFF
NA TRBJ1-1 TRBD1 TRBV9 TGTGCCAGCCGGCGACAGGGAGGGGGGATGAACACTGAAGCTTTCTTT CASRRQGGGMNTEAFF
once TRBJ1-5 NA TRBV19 TGTGCCAGTAGTTTAGGTAGGGGGAAGATAGAGCCCCAGCATTTT CASSLGRGKIEPQHF
NA TRBJ1-4 NA TRBV7-2 TGTGCCAGCAGCTTAGAATGGGGGGGGGAGAGGGAAAAACTGTTTTTT CASSLEWGGEREKLFF
NA TRBJ1-1 NA TRBV4-3 TGCGCCAGCAGCCAAGATTTTGGCACTGAAGCTTTCTTT CASSQDFGTEAFF
NA TRBJ2-2 NA TRBV27 TGTGCCAGCAGTGCCGGCACCGGGGAGCTGTTTTTT CASSAGTGELFF
few TRBJ1-3 NA TRBV4-1 TGCGCCAGCAGCCAGGAAACGCGAGGTTCTGGAAACACCATATATTTT CASSQETRGSGNTIYF
NA TRBJ2-5 TRBD2 TRBV5-1 TGCGCCAGCAGCGTGACTAGCGGGGGGGCGGAGACCCAGTACTTC CASSVTSGGAETQYF
NA TRBJ1-3 NA TRBV27 TGTGCCAGCAGTTTAGCAGGGACTGGAAACACCATATATTTT CASSLAGTGNTIYF
once TRBJ1-5 NA TRBV7-2 TGTGCCAGCAGCGCCGGGGTGGGGGCGAGTCAGCCCCAGCATTTT CASSAGVGASQPQHF
once TRBJ2-1 NA TRBV4-1 TGCGCCAGCAGCCTATCTGGGGGACCCCGACGGTTGGAGCAGTTCTTC CASSLSGGPRRLEQFF
NA TRBJ2-3 NA TRBV5-5 TGTGCCAGCAGCCGTGTGGGGCAGACAGATACGCAGTATTTT CASSRVGQTDTQYF
NA TRBJ2-1 TRBD1 TRBV27 TGTGCCAGCAGTTTAGCAGGGGGCGCGGGCAATGAGCAGTTCTTC CASSLAGGAGNEQFF
NA TRBJ1-1 NA TRBV5-1 TGCGCCAGCAGGAGGAGCAGGGGCAACACTGAAGCTTTCTTT CASRRSRGNTEAFF
NA TRBJ2-1 NA TRBV6-5 TGTGCCAGCAGTCACTCCGGGGGCACCTCCTACAATGAGCAGTTCTTC CASSHSGGTSYNEQFF
NA TRBJ2-4 TRBD1 TRBV7-8 TGTGCCAGCAGCTATGGGACAGGGGGCGCGGACATTCAGTACTTC CASSYGTGGADIQYF
once TRBJ1-5 TRBD1 TRBV15 TGTGCCACCAGCAGAGAACGACAGGGGTATCAGCCCCAGCATTTT CATSRERQGYQPQHF
NA TRBJ2-7 NA TRBV19 TGTGCCACTGAGGACGGCGGTACTTACGAGCAGTACTTC CATEDGGTYEQYF
NA TRBJ1-1 NA TRBV4-3 TGCGCCAGCAGCTGGGGGGGGATAAGGACTGAAGCTTTCTTT CASSWGGIRTEAFF
NA TRBJ2-4 NA TRBV11-2 TGTGCCAGCAGTTTCGTCCGAGGGGGGGGGAGCGCCAAAAACATTCAGTACTTC CASSFVRGGGSAKNIQYF
NA TRBJ1-5 NA TRBV2 TGTGCCAGCAGTGTCATTGGACAGCCCGGTTATAACGAGCATTTCCATTCAGCCCAGCATTTT CASSVIGQPGYNEHFHSAQHF
NA TRBJ1-5 NA TRBV19 TGTGCCAGTAGTATTTTCCTGACAGATCCTAATCAGCCCCAGCATTTT CASSIFLTDPNQPQHF
once TRBJ2-1 NA TRBV2 TGTGCCAGGAATACAGACACAGCCTACAATGAGCAGTTCTTC CARNTDTAYNEQFF
NA TRBJ2-7 NA TRBV9 TGTGCCAGCAGCCCGCCGTTGGGGGGGGCCGATCCATACGAGCAGTACTTC CASSPPLGGADPYEQYF
once TRBJ1-6 NA TRBV30 TGTGCCTGGAGGCCGGCGGCTAGCTCCTATAATTCACCCCTCCACTTT CAWRPAASSYNSPLHF
NA TRBJ1-2 NA TRBV19 TGTGCCAGTAGTATTGAAGGGCGCGCTAGTGGCTACACCTTC CASSIEGRASGYTF
NA TRBJ2-3 NA TRBV7-6 TGTGCCAGCAACCGTAAGACAGGACCAACAGATACGCAGTATTTT CASNRKTGPTDTQYF
NA TRBJ2-5 TRBD1 TRBV25-1 TGTGCCAGCAGTACGACAGGGTCCGCCCAGACCCAGTACTTC CASSTTGSAQTQYF
NA TRBJ2-2 NA TRBV5-1 TGCGCCAGCAGCTTGGATACAGAGAACACCGGGGAGCTGTTTTTT CASSLDTENTGELFF
NA TRBJ1-1 NA TRBV29-1 TGCAGCGTTCCGGGTCTTAAGGGAAACACTGAAGCTTTCTTT CSVPGLKGNTEAFF
NA TRBJ1-2 NA TRBV6-6 TGTGCCAGCAGTTTCGAGGACAGTTCCGGCTACACCTTC CASSFEDSSGYTF
NA TRBJ2-3 TRBD2 TRBV4-1 TGCGCCAGCAGCCCAATTGCGGGGGATACAGATACGCAGTATTTT CASSPIAGDTDTQYF
once TRBJ2-2 TRBD2 TRBV6-1 TGTGCCAGCATTCCTGGGGGGGCCGGGGAGCTGTTTTTT CASIPGGAGELFF
NA TRBJ2-7 NA TRBV11-2 TGTGCCAGCAGCTTAGGAGGGTTCTCGTACGAGCAGTACTTC CASSLGGFSYEQYF
NA TRBJ2-7 NA TRBV10-3 TGTGCCATCATGTCACAGGGAGGGGGATACGAGCAGTACTTC CAIMSQGGGYEQYF